One and the same sample provided the 18 T cell receptor beta chains below, sequenced in a study of identical twins (TCRdb year 2016). Libraries came from 5' RACE. TCRdb names Illumina HiSeq 2000 as the instrument used. Through fastp at Q25 and MiXCR, TCRdb rebuilt clones from the public reads, retaining in-frame beta chains. Rows with a matching CDR3 protein are joined into one entry that keeps the most common DNA and genes. A total of roughly 490,000 distinct CDR3 sequences appear in this sample, around 15% of them only once. Of the sample, about 0.94% is held by the ten largest clones. These data also featured in a second study, about yellow fever vaccine responses in identical twins.

Source material: CD4+ T cells sorted from blood. Every receptor here comes from a woman between 18 and 29 years old in good health.

Ten or more counts support this clonotype. The chain carries TRBV2 and TRBJ2-2; no clear D. In germline, CDR1 is SNHLY, CDR2 FYNNEI. The V end lost 7 bases, the J end lost 0 bases, and 9 bases lay between the germline ends. This CDR3 comprises 14 residues. The DNA of the CDR3 is TGTGCCAGCATGCGCCGACCGAACACCGGGGAGCTGTTTTTT. It yields the protein CASMRRPNTGELFF. The whole variable domain, filled in from reference TRBV2 and TRBJ2-2, reads EPEVTQTPSHQVTQMGQEVILRCVPISNHLYFYWYRQILGQKVEFLVSFYNNEISEKSEIFDDQFSVERPDGSNFTLKIRSTKLEDSAMYFCASMRRPNTGELFFGEGSRLTVL.

This sequence joins TRBV20-1 and TRBJ2-3; TRBD2 matches at 8 bases. CDR1 is DFQATT and CDR2 is SNEGSKA in the germline V gene (reference sequence). This CDR3 is 14 amino acids long. V dropped 5 bases and J dropped 4; count of bases not matched to a gene: 8. The CDR3 bases are TGCAGTGCTGGAAGACTAGCGAACGCAGATACGCAGTATTTT. Translation: CSAGRLANADTQYF.

This clonotype came up a few times. This chain uses TRBV28 with TRBJ2-1; TRBD1 might be the D (6 bases). The CDR3 spans 15 residues. Germline assignment: CDR1 MDHEN and CDR2 SYDVKM. Trimming removed 2 bases from V and 10 bases from J, with 18 bases in between. The CDR3 DNA is TGTGCCAGCAGTTTACAGGGGACGGTGATCAACGAGCAGTTCTTC. This gives the protein CASSLQGTVINEQFF.

The V call is TRBV25-1, the J call TRBJ2-3; perhaps TRBD1 as D (5 bases). The CDR3 sequence is 13 residues long. V was shortened by 4 bases and J by 3 bases, with 8 bases between the two germline ends. Germline CDR1 is MGHDK and CDR2 is SYGVNS. CDR3 sequence reads: CASSGGLTDTQYF. DNA of the CDR3: TGTGCCAGCAGTGGGGGCCTAACAGATACGCAGTATTTT.

This clonotype occurred a few times. This chain joins TRBV7-2 and TRBJ2-5, with 7 bases lining up with TRBD2. The V and J ends lost 4 bases and 2 bases, in that order; junction bases with no gene match: 4. The CDR3 contains 14 residues. Germline lookup yields CDR1 SGHTA and CDR2 FQGNSA. CDR3 region: CASSWNSGQETQYF. CDR3 DNA: TGTGCCAGCAGCTGGAATAGCGGGCAAGAGACCCAGTACTTC.

The chain joins TRBV4-2 to TRBJ1-4, with TRBD1 identical over 8 bases. The J segment lost 4 bases and the V segment lost 4 bases, leaving 11 bases of the junction unmatched. The CDR3 loop spans 17 amino acids. Germline V lookup: CDR1 LGHNA, CDR2 YNFKEQ. In nucleotides, the CDR3 is TGTGCCAGCAGCCCCGACAGGGGCTTTAGAGGTAATGAAAAACTGTTTTTT. This gives the protein CASSPDRGFRGNEKLFF.

The V call is TRBV10-3, the J call TRBJ1-1; 7 nucleotides line up with TRBD1. The J segment lost 2 bases and the V segment lost 8 bases, leaving 5 bases of the junction unmatched. The CDR3 contains 13 residues. Germline V gene sequence: CDR1 ENHRY, CDR2 SYGVKD. The CDR3 loop reads CAIGGTANTEAFF. In DNA form, the CDR3 reads TGTGCCATCGGTGGGACAGCCAACACTGAAGCTTTCTTT.

This clonotype was counted only a few times. This chain joins TRBV7-2 and TRBJ2-5; tentatively, D is TRBD1 (6 bases). Germline V gives CDR1 SGHTA, CDR2 FQGNSA. V shed 4 bases and J shed 1 base, with 13 bases lying between them. The CDR3 has 15 residues. CDR3 nucleotide sequence: TGTGCCAGCAGCTCCGGCGGACAGCCCCAAGAGACCCAGTACTTC. Amino acid sequence: CASSSGGQPQETQYF.

The chain carries TRBV9 and TRBJ1-1; D is ambiguous. This CDR3 spans 12 amino acids. The germline V gene encodes CDR1 SGDLS and CDR2 YYNGEE. Trimming removed 4 bases from V and 2 bases from J, with 6 bases in between. CDR3 nucleotides: TGTGCCAGCAGCAGAATTAACACTGAAGCTTTCTTT. Protein: CASSRINTEAFF.

The chain employs TRBV6-2 or TRBV6-3 and TRBJ2-1; D not certain. CDR1 is MNHEY and CDR2 is SVGEGT in the germline V gene. V shed 0 bases and J shed 7 bases, with 10 bases lying between them. The CDR3 is made up of 14 amino acids. In DNA form, the CDR3 reads TGTGCCAGCAGTTACTCAACCGTGGGTAATGAGCAGTTCTTC. This gives the protein CASSYSTVGNEQFF.

This clonotype appeared many times. The chain has TRBV7-9 and TRBJ2-1, with 12 bases matching TRBD2. Trimming removed 3 bases from V and 4 bases from J; junction bases left unmatched: 1. This CDR3 is built from 15 residues. CDR1 is SEHNR and CDR2 is FQNEAQ in the germline V gene (reference sequence). The CDR3 nucleotides read TGTGCCAGCAGCTTCGGACTAGCGGGGTACAATGAGCAGTTCTTC. Protein sequence: CASSFGLAGYNEQFF.

This clonotype has at least ten counts. This chain links TRBV5-1 with TRBJ2-2; D tentatively fits TRBD1 or TRBD2 (7 bases each). The CDR3 has 18 residues. Trimming cost V 3 bases and J 0 bases, with 18 bases left between them. CDR1 is SGHRS, CDR2 YFSETQ, per germline. CDR3 in DNA: TGCGCCAGCAGCTCAAGCCGGTCAGGGGGGGCGAACACCGGGGAGCTGTTTTTT. Translated, it gives CASSSSRSGGANTGELFF.

This chain joins TRBV27 and TRBJ2-3, with D possibly TRBD2 on 5 matching bases. The V gene's germline CDR1 is MNHEY and CDR2 SMNVEV (reference sequence). The CDR3 consists of 18 residues. The V end was cut by 2 bases, the J end by 7 bases, with 25 bases between. DNA of the CDR3: TGTGCCAGCAGTTTAGGTACTCCAGCGGCCCTGATGTTACATACGCAGTATTTT. It yields the protein CASSLGTPAALMLHTQYF.

The J gene is TRBJ2-4, the V gene TRBV6-1; no firm D call. Germline values: CDR1 MNHNS, CDR2 SASEGT. V gave up 8 bases and J gave up 1 base, with 21 bases separating them. The CDR3 has 17 residues. In DNA form, the CDR3 reads TGTGCCAGCCTACCTAAGCCGAACATGGGCGCCAAAAACATTCAGTACTTC. It is translated as CASLPKPNMGAKNIQYF.

This clonotype was counted ten times or more. V and J are TRBV7-3 and TRBJ2-3, with D unclear. V lost 2 bases and J lost 14, with 17 bases in between. CDR3 length: 13 amino acids. Germline values: CDR1 SGHTA, CDR2 FQGTGA. The CDR3 region is CASSLDSLASPYF. The DNA of the CDR3 is TGTGCCAGCAGCTTAGATTCGCTGGCCTCTCCGTATTTT.

The chain couples TRBV10-3 to TRBJ2-7, with D unclear. From germline, CDR1 is ENHRY and CDR2 SYGVKD. This CDR3 comprises 15 residues. V was clipped by 6 bases and J by 0 bases, with 15 bases between them. CDR3 in amino acids: CAISTSETRSYEQYF. As DNA, the CDR3 is TGTGCCATCAGCACCAGCGAGACTCGCTCCTACGAGCAGTACTTC.

There are a few counts of this clonotype. The chain uses TRBV11-2 and TRBJ2-7, with D possibly matching TRBD2 (6 bases). V lost 4 bases, J lost 4 bases, and 32 bases lay in between. Germline lookup yields CDR1 SGHAT and CDR2 FQNNGV. This CDR3 is 20 amino acids long. The CDR3 loop is CASSSRRSAGSYTLSYEQYF. CDR3 nucleotide sequence: TGTGCCAGCAGCTCCCGCCGGTCGGCGGGGAGCTATACTTTATCTTACGAGCAGTACTTC.

A few counts support this clonotype. The rearrangement uses TRBV3-1 and TRBJ2-3; TRBD2 is a possible D gene (6 bases). CDR3 length: 15 residues. Germline V gene lookup returns CDR1 LGHDT and CDR2 YNNKEL (reference sequence). Trimming removed 4 bases from V and 0 bases from J, with 11 bases in between. The CDR3 loop is CASSRRAGSTDTQYF. The DNA for the CDR3 is TGTGCCAGCAGCCGACGGGCGGGGAGCACAGATACGCAGTATTTT.